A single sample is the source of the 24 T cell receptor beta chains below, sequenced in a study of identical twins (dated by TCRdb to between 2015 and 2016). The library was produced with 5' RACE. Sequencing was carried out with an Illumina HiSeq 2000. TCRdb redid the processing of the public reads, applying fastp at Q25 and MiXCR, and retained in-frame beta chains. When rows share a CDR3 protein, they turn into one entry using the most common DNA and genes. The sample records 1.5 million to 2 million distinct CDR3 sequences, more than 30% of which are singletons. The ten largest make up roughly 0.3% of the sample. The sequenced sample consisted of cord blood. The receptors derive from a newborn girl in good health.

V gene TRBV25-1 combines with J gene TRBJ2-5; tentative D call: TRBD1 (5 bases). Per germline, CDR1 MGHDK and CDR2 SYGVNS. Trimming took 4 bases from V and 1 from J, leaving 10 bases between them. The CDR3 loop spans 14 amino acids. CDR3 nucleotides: TGTGCCAGCAGTGGGCAGGGCCTCCAAGAGACCCAGTACTTC. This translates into CASSGQGLQETQYF.

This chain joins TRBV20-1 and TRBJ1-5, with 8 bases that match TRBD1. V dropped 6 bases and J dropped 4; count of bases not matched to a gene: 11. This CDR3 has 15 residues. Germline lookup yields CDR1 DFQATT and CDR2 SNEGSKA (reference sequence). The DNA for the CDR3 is TGCAGTGCGTTAAAACAGGGGGGATGGAATCAGCCCCAGCATTTT. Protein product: CSALKQGGWNQPQHF.

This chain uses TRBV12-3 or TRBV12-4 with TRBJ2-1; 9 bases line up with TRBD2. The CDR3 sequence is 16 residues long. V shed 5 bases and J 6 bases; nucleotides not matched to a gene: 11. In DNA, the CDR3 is TGTGCCAGCAGTGGAGGGCTGGGCGGGAGGGCCAATGAGCAGTTCTTC. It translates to CASSGGLGGRANEQFF.

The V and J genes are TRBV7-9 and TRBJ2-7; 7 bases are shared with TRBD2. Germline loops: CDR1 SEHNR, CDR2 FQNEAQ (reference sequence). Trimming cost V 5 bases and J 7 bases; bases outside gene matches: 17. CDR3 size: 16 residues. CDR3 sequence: CASSHSGGRTYNEQYF. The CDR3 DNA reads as TGTGCCAGCAGCCACAGTGGCGGGAGAACCTACAATGAGCAGTACTTC.

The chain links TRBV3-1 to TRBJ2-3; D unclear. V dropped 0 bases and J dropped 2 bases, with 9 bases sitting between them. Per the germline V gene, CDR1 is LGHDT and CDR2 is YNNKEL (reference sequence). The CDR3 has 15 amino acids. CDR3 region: CASSQDFVFTDTQYF. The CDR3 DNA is TGTGCCAGCAGCCAAGATTTTGTGTTCACAGATACGCAGTATTTT.

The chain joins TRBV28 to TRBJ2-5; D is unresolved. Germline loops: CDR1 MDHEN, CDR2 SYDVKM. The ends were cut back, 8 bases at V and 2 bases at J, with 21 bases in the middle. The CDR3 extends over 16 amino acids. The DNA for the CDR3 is TGTGCCAGCCTCCCCCGGAGACGGGCGAAGCAAGAGACCCAGTACTTC. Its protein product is CASLPRRRAKQETQYF.

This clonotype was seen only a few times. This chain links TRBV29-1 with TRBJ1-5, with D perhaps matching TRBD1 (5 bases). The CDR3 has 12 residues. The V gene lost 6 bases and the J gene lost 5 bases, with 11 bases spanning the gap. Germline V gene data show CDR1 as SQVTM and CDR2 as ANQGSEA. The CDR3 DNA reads TGCAGCGTAGGGACGGTAGATCAGCCCCAGCATTTT. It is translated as CSVGTVDQPQHF.

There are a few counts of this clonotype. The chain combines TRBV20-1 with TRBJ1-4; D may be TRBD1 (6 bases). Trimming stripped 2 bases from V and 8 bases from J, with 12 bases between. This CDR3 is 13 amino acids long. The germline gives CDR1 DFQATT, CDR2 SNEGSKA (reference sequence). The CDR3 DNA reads TGCAGTGCTAGATTATGGGGGGCGGAAAAACTGTTTTTT. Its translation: CSARLWGAEKLFF.

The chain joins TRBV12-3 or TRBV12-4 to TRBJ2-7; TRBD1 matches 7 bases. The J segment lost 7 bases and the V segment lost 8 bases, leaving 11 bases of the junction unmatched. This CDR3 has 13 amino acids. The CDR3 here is CASRQGLLREQYF. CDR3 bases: TGTGCCAGCCGACAGGGTCTCCTACGAGAGCAGTACTTC.

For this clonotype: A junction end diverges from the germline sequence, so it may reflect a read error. For the CDR3, the DNA is TGCAGTGCTAGTGAGGGACTAGCCGATTACACAGATATGCAGTATTTT. The encoded protein is CSASEGLADYTDMQYF. The chain uses TRBV20-1 and TRBJ2-3; 9 nucleotides line up with TRBD2. The CDR3 spans 16 residues. The germline gives CDR1 DFQATT, CDR2 SNEGSKA (reference sequence).

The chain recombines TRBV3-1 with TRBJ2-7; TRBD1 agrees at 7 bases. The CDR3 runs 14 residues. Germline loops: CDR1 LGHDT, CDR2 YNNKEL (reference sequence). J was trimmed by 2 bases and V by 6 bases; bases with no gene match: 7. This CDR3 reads CASSPQGVAYEQYF. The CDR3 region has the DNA TGTGCCAGCAGTCCTCAGGGGGTAGCCTACGAGCAGTACTTC.

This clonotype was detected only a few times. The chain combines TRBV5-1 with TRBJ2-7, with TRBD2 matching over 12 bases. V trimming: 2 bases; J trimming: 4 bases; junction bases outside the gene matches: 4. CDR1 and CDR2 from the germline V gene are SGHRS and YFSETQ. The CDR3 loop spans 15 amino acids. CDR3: CASSFVGTSGYEQYF. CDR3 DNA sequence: TGCGCCAGCAGCTTCGTCGGGACTAGCGGGTACGAGCAGTACTTC.

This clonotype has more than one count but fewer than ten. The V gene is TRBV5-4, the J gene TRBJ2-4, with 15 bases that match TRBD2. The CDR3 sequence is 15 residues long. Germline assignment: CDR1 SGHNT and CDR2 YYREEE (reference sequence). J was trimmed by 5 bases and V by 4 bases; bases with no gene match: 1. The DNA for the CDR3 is TGTGCCAGCAGCGGACTAGCGGGAGGGCAAAACATTCAGTACTTC. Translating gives CASSGLAGGQNIQYF.

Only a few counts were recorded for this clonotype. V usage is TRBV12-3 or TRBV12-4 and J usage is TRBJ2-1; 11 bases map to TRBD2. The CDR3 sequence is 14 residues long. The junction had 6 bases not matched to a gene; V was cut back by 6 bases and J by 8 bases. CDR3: CASSRLAGSDEQFF. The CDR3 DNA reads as TGTGCCAGCAGCAGACTAGCGGGATCCGATGAGCAGTTCTTC.

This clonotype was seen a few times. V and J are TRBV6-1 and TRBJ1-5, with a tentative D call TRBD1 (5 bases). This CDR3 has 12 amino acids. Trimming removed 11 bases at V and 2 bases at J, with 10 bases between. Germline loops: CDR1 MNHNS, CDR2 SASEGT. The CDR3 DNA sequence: TGTGCCGGGGGGATCGGCAATCAGCCCCAGCATTTT. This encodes CAGGIGNQPQHF.

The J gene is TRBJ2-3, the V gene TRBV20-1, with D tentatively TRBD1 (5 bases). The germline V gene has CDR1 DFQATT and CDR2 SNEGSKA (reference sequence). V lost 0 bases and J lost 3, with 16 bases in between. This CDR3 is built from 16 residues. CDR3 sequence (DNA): TGCAGTGCTAGAGAAGGGGCCGGGCACCTTACAGATACGCAGTATTTT. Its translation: CSAREGAGHLTDTQYF.

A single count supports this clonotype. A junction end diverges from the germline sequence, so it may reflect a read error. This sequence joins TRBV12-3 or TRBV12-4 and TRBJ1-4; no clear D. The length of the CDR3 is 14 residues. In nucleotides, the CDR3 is TGTGCCAGCAGGCGGCCGGGCACCAATGAAAAACTGTATTTT. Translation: CASRRPGTNEKLYF.

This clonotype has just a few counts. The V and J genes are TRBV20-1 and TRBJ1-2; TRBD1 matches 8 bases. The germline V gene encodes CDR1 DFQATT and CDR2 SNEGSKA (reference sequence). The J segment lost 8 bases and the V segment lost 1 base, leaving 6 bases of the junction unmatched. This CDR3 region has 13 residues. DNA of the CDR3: TGCAGTGCTAGAGCGGGACAGGAGGCGGGCTACACCTTC. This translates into CSARAGQEAGYTF.

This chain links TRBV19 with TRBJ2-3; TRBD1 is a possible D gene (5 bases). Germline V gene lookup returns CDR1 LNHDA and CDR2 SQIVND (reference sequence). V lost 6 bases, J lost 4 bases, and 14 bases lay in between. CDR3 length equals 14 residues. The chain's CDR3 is CASRESAGSDTQYF. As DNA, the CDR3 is TGTGCCAGTAGAGAATCAGCAGGGTCAGATACGCAGTATTTT.

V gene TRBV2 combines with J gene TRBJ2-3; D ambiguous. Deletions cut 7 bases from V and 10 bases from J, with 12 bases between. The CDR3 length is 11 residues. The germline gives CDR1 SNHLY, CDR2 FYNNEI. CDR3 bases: TGTGCCAGCACCTATAGTAGTCCGCAGTATTTT. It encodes CASTYSSPQYF. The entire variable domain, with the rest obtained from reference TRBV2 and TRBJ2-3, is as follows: EPEVTQTPSHQVTQMGQEVILRCVPISNHLYFYWYRQILGQKVEFLVSFYNNEISEKSEIFDDQFSVERPDGSNFTLKIRSTKLEDSAMYFCASTYSSPQYFGPGTRLTVL.

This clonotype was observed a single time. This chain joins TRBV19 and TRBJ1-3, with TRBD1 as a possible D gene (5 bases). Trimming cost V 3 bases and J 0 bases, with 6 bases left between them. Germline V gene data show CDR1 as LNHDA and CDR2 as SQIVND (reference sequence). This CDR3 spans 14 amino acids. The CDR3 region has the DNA TGTGCCAGTAGTATGGGACCCTCTGGAAACACCATATATTTT. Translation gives CASSMGPSGNTIYF.

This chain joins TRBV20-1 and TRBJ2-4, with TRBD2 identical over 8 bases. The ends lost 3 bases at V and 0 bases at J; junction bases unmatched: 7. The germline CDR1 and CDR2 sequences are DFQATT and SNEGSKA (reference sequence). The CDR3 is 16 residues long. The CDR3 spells CSASGRAWLAKNIQYF. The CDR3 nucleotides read TGCAGTGCTAGCGGGAGGGCCTGGTTAGCCAAAAACATTCAGTACTTC.

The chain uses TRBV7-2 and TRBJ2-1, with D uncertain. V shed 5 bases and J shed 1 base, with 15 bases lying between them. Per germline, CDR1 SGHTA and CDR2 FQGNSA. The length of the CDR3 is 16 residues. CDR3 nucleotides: TGTGCCAGCAGCCGTTACGTAACCCTATCCTACAATGAGCAGTTCTTC. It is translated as CASSRYVTLSYNEQFF.

The CDR3 reads CSARARPLSSYEQYF. DNA of the CDR3: TGCAGTGCTAGAGCCAGACCTCTTAGCTCCTACGAGCAGTACTTC. This chain joins TRBV20-1 and TRBJ2-7; no reliable D call. Germline CDR1 reads DFQATT; CDR2 reads SNEGSKA (reference sequence). The CDR3 length is 15 residues. Trimming stripped 1 base from V and 0 bases from J, with 13 bases between.